This paragraph covers one TCR beta chain sequence. This record belongs to a study of blood T cell repertoires in COVID-19. On the study more broadly: COVID-19 samples from acute and convalescent phases originated in the United States, Italy and Spain. Sample material is recorded as cDNA or gDNA derived from T cells, B-cell-depleted T cells, or PBMCs.

The CDR3 is 11 residues long. Per germline, CDR1 MDHEN and CDR2 SYDVKM. Trimming cost V 1 base and J 7 bases, with 4 bases left between them. This table comes from immunoSEQ multiplex PCR, and its TCRdb copy is limited to in-frame clones, with some not included. The repertoire holds 100,000 to 150,000 clones, with approximately 83% as singletons. This chain joins TRBV28 and TRBJ1-2, with no clear D. The sequencing sample was made of peripheral blood. This TCR derives from a man aged 60-69 years with acute or convalescent COVID-19. The CDR3 bases are TGTGCCAGCAGTTTATTCGGTGGCTACACCTTC. Residues: CASSLFGGYTF.